Following are 21 T cell receptor beta chains from one sample sequenced in a study of blood T cell repertoires in COVID-19. Assay: immunoSEQ multiplex PCR; the TCRdb copy retains only in-frame clones and omits some. The sample lists approximately 110,000 clones, 84% occurring once. Sample: peripheral blood. The receptor source for this set is a woman aged 80 or over with active or convalescent COVID-19.

The chain uses TRBV7-9 and TRBJ1-2, with 11 nucleotides matching TRBD1. This CDR3 is 14 amino acids long. CDR1 SEHNR and CDR2 FQNEAQ come from the germline V gene (reference sequence). Trimming removed 5 bases from V and 2 bases from J; junction bases left unmatched: 1. This chain's CDR3 is CASSRTGGNYGYTF. In DNA form, the CDR3 reads TGTGCCAGCAGCCGGACAGGGGGCAACTATGGCTACACCTTC.

V gene TRBV18 combines with J gene TRBJ2-7, with TRBD1 matching over 8 bases. With 2 bases clipped from V and 6 bases from J, the junction kept 6 bases outside the gene matches. Germline assignment: CDR1 KGHSH and CDR2 LQKENI. CDR3 length: 14 residues. The CDR3: CASSPWTGTAEQYF. CDR3 nucleotides: TGTGCCAGCTCACCATGGACAGGGACTGCCGAGCAGTACTTC.

V usage is TRBV6-5 and J usage is TRBJ2-7, with TRBD2 identical over 10 bases. The germline CDR1 and CDR2 sequences are MNHEY and SVGAGI. The V segment lost 6 bases and the J segment 1 base; nucleotides outside the gene matches: 6. The CDR3 length is 15 residues. This CDR3 is CASSSGTSASYEQYF. The CDR3 nucleotides are TGTGCCAGCAGCTCCGGGACTAGCGCTTCCTACGAGCAGTACTTC.

The gene calls are TRBV21-1 and TRBJ2-6; the D segment call TRBD1 is taken from the table without a DNA check. TRBV21-1 is a recognized pseudogene. The CDR3 is made up of 18 amino acids. The CDR3 reads CASSPRDRGTPGANVLTF. CDR3 coding DNA: TGTGCCAGCAGCCCTCGGGACAGGGGAACCCCTGGGGCCAACGTCCTGACTTTC.

This clone was counted between two and nine times. This sequence joins TRBV19 and TRBJ2-2; 8 bases agree with TRBD1. Germline V gene sequence: CDR1 LNHDA, CDR2 SQIVND (reference sequence). After removal of 6 bases from V and 3 bases from J, the junction contained 6 bases not matched to a gene. The CDR3 has 15 amino acids. The CDR3 region has the DNA TGTGCCAGTAGCTACAGGGGGTCGTACACCGGGGAGCTGTTTTTT. It yields the protein CASSYRGSYTGELFF.

This CDR3 is CASSLGQNYEQYF. The CDR3 DNA follows: TGTGCCAGCAGCTTAGGACAGAACTACGAGCAGTACTTC. The chain recombines TRBV11-3 with TRBJ2-7, with D possibly being TRBD1 (5 bases). The CDR3 covers 13 residues. Germline loops: CDR1 SGHNT, CDR2 YENEEA. With 1 base removed from V and 3 bases from J, the gap between germline ends came to 7 bases.

The CDR3, as DNA: TGTGCCAGCAGTCTGGGACAGGCCCACTCCTACGAGCAGTACTTC. Its protein is CASSLGQAHSYEQYF. This chain links TRBV28 with TRBJ2-7; TRBD1 matches 8 bases. This CDR3 has 15 amino acids. V shed 5 bases, J shed 0 bases, and the junction held 6 bases outside the gene matches. Germline CDR1 MDHEN, CDR2 SYDVKM. Based on the CDR3 plus reference TRBV28 and TRBJ2-7, the full variable domain is DVKVTQSSRYLVKRTGEKVFLECVQDMDHENMFWYRQDPGLGLRLIYFSYDVKMKEKGDIPEGYSVSREKKERFSLILESASTNQTSMYLCASSLGQAHSYEQYFGPGTRLTVT.

This chain links TRBV14 with TRBJ2-7, with a tentative D call TRBD2 (5 bases). The germline gives CDR1 SGHDN, CDR2 FVKESK. The CDR3 sequence is 12 residues long. With 4 bases removed from V and 4 bases from J, the gap between germline ends came to 8 bases. The CDR3 DNA reads as TGTGCCAGCAGCCTACAGCGGTACGAGCAGTACTTC. It codes for CASSLQRYEQYF.

This chain uses TRBV9 with TRBJ1-2, with TRBD1 identical over 12 bases. This CDR3 comprises 17 residues. V dropped 0 bases and J dropped 4; count of bases not matched to a gene: 7. Per germline, CDR1 SGDLS and CDR2 YYNGEE. In nucleotides, the CDR3 is TGTGCCAGCAGCGTAGAAAGGGACAGGGGGCTTTGCTATGGCTACACCTTC. The encoded protein is CASSVERDRGLCYGYTF.

CDR3 DNA sequence: TGCGCCAGCAGCTTCGGACAGGGAGGAGGCACTGAAGCTTTCTTT. This codes for CASSFGQGGGTEAFF. The rearrangement joins TRBV5-1 to TRBJ1-1; 8 bases map to TRBD1. Per germline, CDR1 SGHRS and CDR2 YFSETQ. CDR3 length: 15 amino acids. V shed 2 bases and J 4 bases; nucleotides not matched to a gene: 7.

The J gene is TRBJ1-5, the V gene TRBV28, with D perhaps matching TRBD1 (5 bases). V was pared by 3 bases and J by 2 bases, with 8 bases between. Germline assignment: CDR1 MDHEN and CDR2 SYDVKM. The CDR3 is 14 amino acids. CDR3 amino acids: CASSLQGGNQPQHF. The DNA of the CDR3 is TGTGCCAGCAGTTTGCAGGGTGGCAATCAGCCCCAGCATTTT.

The chain recombines TRBV7-6 with TRBJ2-7, with 9 positions matching TRBD1. CDR1 is SGHVS, CDR2 FNYEAQ, per germline. V shed 5 bases and J 3 bases; nucleotides not matched to a gene: 8. The CDR3 totals 15 residues. The CDR3 nucleotides are TGTGCCAGCAGCCTCACCCCGGGACAGGGCTACGAGCAGTACTTC. Encoded protein: CASSLTPGQGYEQYF.

V is TRBV6-1 and J is TRBJ2-7, with 10 bases identical to TRBD2. The trim removed 2 bases at V and 7 bases at J, leaving 5 bases unmatched. The CDR3 length is 14 residues. The germline V gene has CDR1 MNHNS and CDR2 SASEGT. The CDR3 coding sequence is TGTGCCAGCAGTGAAAGCGGGAGGGCCCGGGAGCAGTACTTC. This gives the protein CASSESGRAREQYF.

The rearrangement uses TRBV9 and TRBJ2-5; 10 nucleotides line up with TRBD2. V shed 0 bases, J shed 3 bases, and the junction held 5 bases outside the gene matches. Germline V gives CDR1 SGDLS, CDR2 YYNGEE. CDR3 size: 16 residues. The CDR3 nucleotides read TGTGCCAGCAGCGTAGGTTCTAGCGGGAGTGAAGAGACCCAGTACTTC. Residues: CASSVGSSGSEETQYF. Filled out from reference TRBV9 and TRBJ2-5, the complete variable domain reads DSGVTQTPKHLITATGQRVTLRCSPRSGDLSVYWYQQSLDQGLQFLIQYYNGEERAKGNILERFSAQQFPDLHSELNLSSLELGDSALYFCASSVGSSGSEETQYFGPGTRLLVL.

The J gene is TRBJ1-4, the V gene TRBV28, with D perhaps matching TRBD1 (6 bases). The CDR3 has 15 amino acids. The germline V gene has CDR1 MDHEN and CDR2 SYDVKM. With 7 bases removed from V and 8 bases from J, the gap between germline ends came to 20 bases. CDR3 protein: CASTSSGTNLEKLFF. CDR3 in DNA: TGTGCCAGCACCTCATCCGGGACAAATCTAGAAAAACTGTTTTTT.

This CDR3 is CASSLGGSGGLKEKLFF. The CDR3, as DNA: TGTGCCAGCAGCTTAGGAGGATCAGGGGGCTTAAAAGAAAAACTGTTTTTT. The V gene is TRBV7-9, the J gene TRBJ1-4, with TRBD1 matching 8 bases. The CDR3 extends over 17 amino acids. Germline values: CDR1 SEHNR, CDR2 FQNEAQ (reference sequence). V gave up 1 base and J gave up 8 bases; unmatched junction bases: 12.

CDR3 sequence (DNA): TGTGCCAGCAGAACTAAACAGGAGACCGGGGAGCTGTTTTTT. Residues: CASRTKQETGELFF. V usage is TRBV6-5 and J usage is TRBJ2-2, with D possibly TRBD1 on 5 matching bases. The V end lost 6 bases, the J end lost 5 bases, and 13 bases lay between the germline ends. Germline CDR1 is MNHEY and CDR2 is SVGAGI. The CDR3 contains 14 residues.

This clone was found once. The chain employs TRBV29-1 and TRBJ2-1, with TRBD1 matching 8 bases. The CDR3 loop spans 16 amino acids. Germline V gene lookup returns CDR1 SQVTM and CDR2 ANQGSEA. J gave up 10 bases and V 0 bases, and 14 bases lay outside the gene matches. In nucleotides, the CDR3 is TGCAGCGTTGAAGATAACACACTAAGGACAGGGCGCGAGCAGTTCTTC. It is translated as CSVEDNTLRTGREQFF.

The CDR3 loop reads CASSPNVPASGREQFF. CDR3 nucleotide sequence: TGTGCCAGCAGCCCAAACGTCCCGGCTAGCGGGAGGGAGCAGTTCTTC. The chain employs TRBV28 and TRBJ2-1, with 11 bases fitting TRBD2. Trimming removed 6 bases from V and 10 bases from J; junction bases left unmatched: 14. The CDR3 extends over 16 amino acids. CDR1 is MDHEN and CDR2 is SYDVKM in the germline V gene.

This clone was counted a few times. The rearrangement uses TRBV6-5 and TRBJ1-4, with a possible D match to TRBD1 (6 bases). With 8 bases removed from V and 8 bases from J, the gap between germline ends came to 18 bases. This CDR3 has 14 residues. Germline V gene lookup returns CDR1 MNHEY and CDR2 SVGAGI. DNA for the CDR3: TGTGCCAGCGGGCAGGGGAACCTGCTCGAAAAACTGTTTTTT. This sequence encodes CASGQGNLLEKLFF.

The chain has TRBV4-1 and TRBJ2-1; 12 bases are a match to TRBD2. CDR1 is MGHRA, CDR2 YSYEKL, per germline. Germline trimming cut 0 bases from V and 2 bases from J; bases unmatched to any gene: 8. The CDR3 covers 19 residues. CDR3 bases: TGCGCCAGCAGCCAAGATTGGCTAGCGGGAGGGACTACCTACAATGAGCAGTTCTTC. It translates to CASSQDWLAGGTTYNEQFF.